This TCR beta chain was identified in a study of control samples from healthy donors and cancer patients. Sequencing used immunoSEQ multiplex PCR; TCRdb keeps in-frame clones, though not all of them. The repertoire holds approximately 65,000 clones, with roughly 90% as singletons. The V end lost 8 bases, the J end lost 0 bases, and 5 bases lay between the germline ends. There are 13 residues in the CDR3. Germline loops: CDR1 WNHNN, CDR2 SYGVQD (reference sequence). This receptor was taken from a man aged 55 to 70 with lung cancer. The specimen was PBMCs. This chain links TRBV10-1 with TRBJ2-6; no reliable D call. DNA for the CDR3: TGCGCCAGCGGTTCCTCTGGGGCCAACGTCCTGACTTTC. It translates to CASGSSGANVLTF.